These T cell receptor beta chains were read from a single sample in a study of T cell changes during pregnancy in multiple sclerosis. Data came from immunoSEQ multiplex PCR; TCRdb stores just in-frame clones and leaves some out. The sample includes some 52,000 clones, approximately 92% of them seen just once. The sequences come from CD4+ T cells from peripheral blood mononuclear cells, collected in the third trimester of pregnancy. The source of these receptors is a female donor with multiple sclerosis, enrolled in a pregnancy study. CDR3s include the opening cysteine and the closing phenylalanine or tryptophan. A D gene is named only where the DNA matches it firmly. Clone size is stated in some rows and not others, as once, few, many or a class when expanded.

abundance	j_gene	d_gene	v_gene	CDR3aa	CDR3nt
.	TRBJ2-3	.	TRBV7-9	CASSHRVPSRGNTDTQYF	TGTGCCAGCAGCCATCGGGTCCCCTCGCGGGGAAACACAGATACGCAGTATTTT
.	TRBJ1-2	TRBD1	TRBV7-7	CASSPLDRANYGYTF	TGTGCCAGCAGCCCCCTCGACAGGGCCAACTATGGCTACACCTTC
.	TRBJ1-2	TRBD1	TRBV27	CASRYRNRGVYGYTF	TGTGCCAGCAGATATAGGAACAGGGGCGTCTATGGCTACACCTTC
.	TRBJ2-1	TRBD1	TRBV6-6	CASSYSGGIYNEQFF	TGTGCCAGCAGTTACTCAGGGGGCATATACAATGAGCAGTTCTTC
.	TRBJ2-1	.	TRBV7-3	CASSPEGRSIDEQFF	TGTGCCAGCAGCCCCGAGGGGAGGTCGATAGATGAGCAGTTCTTC
.	TRBJ1-4	.	TRBV27	CASSLSPGVREKLFF	TGTGCCAGCAGTTTATCCCCAGGGGTTCGGGAAAAACTGTTTTTT
.	TRBJ2-4	.	TRBV11-3	CASSLASKVAKNIQYF	TGTGCCAGCAGCTTAGCCAGTAAAGTAGCCAAAAACATTCAGTACTTC
once	TRBJ1-2	TRBD1	TRBV12-5	CASGLAQGQGVVGYTF	TGTGCTAGTGGTTTGGCCCAAGGACAGGGGGTCGTTGGCTACACCTTC
.	TRBJ1-2	.	TRBV6-5	CASSYSSIGVTYGYTF	TGTGCCAGCAGTTACTCGAGTATAGGAGTAACCTATGGCTACACCTTC
.	TRBJ2-7	.	TRBV18	CASSPPSAPYEQYF	TGTGCCAGCTCACCTCCTAGCGCCCCCTACGAGCAGTACTTC
.	TRBJ1-5	.	TRBV25-1	CASSVGDQPQHF	TGTGCCAGCAGTGTCGGGGATCAGCCCCAGCATTTT
.	TRBJ2-5	.	TRBV2	CASSPGLRRETQYF	TGTGCCAGCAGTCCGGGACTTCGGAGAGAGACCCAGTACTTC
.	TRBJ2-5	TRBD1	TRBV2	CASKADLGTGGLETQYF	TGTGCCAGCAAGGCAGATTTGGGGACAGGGGGCTTGGAGACCCAGTACTTC
.	TRBJ2-7	.	TRBV6-5	CASSPLTATYEQYF	TGTGCCAGCAGTCCTCTTACAGCTACCTACGAGCAGTACTTC
.	TRBJ2-5	TRBD1	TRBV9	CASSQWTGPQETQYF	TGTGCCAGCAGCCAGTGGACAGGGCCGCAAGAGACCCAGTACTTC
.	TRBJ2-1	.	TRBV30	CAWRGVSSYNEQFF	TGTGCCTGGAGAGGGGTGAGCTCCTACAATGAGCAGTTCTTC
.	TRBJ2-7	.	TRBV5-5	CASSLGPAYEQYF	TGTGCCAGCAGCTTGGGTCCCGCCTACGAGCAGTACTTC
.	TRBJ1-2	.	TRBV28	CAHGDMVYGYTF	TGTGCCCATGGGGACATGGTCTATGGCTACACCTTC
once	TRBJ2-1	TRBD1	TRBV27	CASSLLLGTGDGNEQFF	TGTGCCAGCAGTTTACTCTTGGGGACAGGGGATGGGAATGAGCAGTTCTTC
.	TRBJ2-1	.	TRBV18	CASSMGLTKGSYNEQFF	TGTGCCAGCTCAATGGGACTCACCAAAGGCTCCTACAATGAGCAGTTCTTC
.	TRBJ2-4	.	TRBV14	CASSQWGGGKNIQYF	TGTGCCAGCAGCCAATGGGGAGGAGGCAAAAACATTCAGTACTTC
.	TRBJ1-2	TRBD1	TRBV5-5	CASSKGQGDYGYTF	TGTGCCAGCAGCAAAGGACAGGGGGACTATGGCTACACCTTC
.	TRBJ2-5	.	TRBV30	CAWSVQGGETQYF	TGTGCCTGGAGTGTACAGGGAGGGGAGACCCAGTACTTC
once	TRBJ2-7	.	TRBV19	CASSIEMGLKDEQYF	TGTGCCAGTAGTATAGAAATGGGCCTAAAGGACGAGCAGTACTTC
.	TRBJ1-2	TRBD1	TRBV30	CAWSLSGTGGLAYGYTF	TGTGCCTGGAGCCTATCCGGGACAGGGGGGTTGGCCTATGGCTACACCTTC
once	TRBJ2-7	TRBD1	TRBV9	CASSLGGTGIYEQYF	TGTGCCAGCAGCCTCGGAGGGACAGGGATTTACGAGCAGTACTTC
.	TRBJ1-5	.	TRBV10-3	CAIREGASGQPQHF	TGTGCCATCAGGGAAGGCGCCAGCGGTCAGCCCCAGCATTTT
.	TRBJ1-1	TRBD1	TRBV6-1	CASSGQGNTEAFF	TGTGCCAGCAGTGGACAGGGTAACACTGAAGCTTTCTTT
.	TRBJ1-1	.	TRBV9	CASSVSGGGFTGTEAFF	TGTGCCAGCAGCGTAAGTGGAGGAGGATTTACGGGCACTGAAGCTTTCTTT
.	TRBJ2-5	.	TRBV5-1	CASSFRAQETQYF	TGCGCCAGCAGCTTCAGGGCCCAAGAGACCCAGTACTTC